This T cell receptor (beta chain) was sequenced during a study of cytomegalovirus exposure and HLA in healthy donors. Study-wide points: In a later analysis, HLA-C alleles had the fewest associated TCRs, DRB1 alleles the most. An assumption of roughly uniform sequencing depth across donors underlay the presence/absence analyses. What TCR beta sequences reportedly achieved was accurate prediction of HLA-A and HLA-B alleles in most subjects.

Trimming at V came to 1 base and at J to 9 bases, leaving 6 bases not matched to a gene. CDR1 is SGHDN and CDR2 is FVKESK in the germline V gene. This CDR3 is 14 amino acids long. In the case of this clone: Its antigen remains unidentified.

As for the donors, each was a healthy bone marrow donor. PCR used 60 Vbeta primers and 13 Jbeta primers. The assay was immunoSEQ multiplex PCR, and TCRdb's table has in-frame clones only and misses some. The sample table sets out 130,000 or so clones. The sequence was collected from a woman aged 40 to 49 in good health and CMV-seronegative. The V gene is TRBV14, the J gene TRBJ2-7; TRBD2 matches at 10 bases. The source material was PBMCs. DNA of the CDR3: TGTGCCAGCAGCCAAGGGCTAGCGGGGGCGAGGCAGTACGTC. It codes for CASSQGLAGARQYV.